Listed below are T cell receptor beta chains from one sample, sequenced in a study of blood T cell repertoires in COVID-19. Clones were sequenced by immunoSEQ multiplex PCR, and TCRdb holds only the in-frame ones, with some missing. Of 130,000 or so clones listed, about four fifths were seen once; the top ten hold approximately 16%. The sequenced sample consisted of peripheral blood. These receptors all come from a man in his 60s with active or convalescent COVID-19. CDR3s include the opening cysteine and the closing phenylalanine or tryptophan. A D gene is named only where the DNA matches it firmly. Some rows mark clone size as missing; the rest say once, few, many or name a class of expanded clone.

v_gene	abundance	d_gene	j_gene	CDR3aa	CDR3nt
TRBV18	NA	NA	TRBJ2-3	CASSPPEVDTQYF	TGTGCCAGCTCACCCCCAGAGGTAGATACGCAGTATTTT
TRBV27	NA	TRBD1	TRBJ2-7	CASSSTGVDGYEQYF	TGTGCCAGCAGTTCTACAGGGGTAGATGGGTACGAGCAGTACTTC
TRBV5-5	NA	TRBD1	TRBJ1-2	CASSFNRGGYTF	TGTGCCAGCAGCTTTAACAGGGGAGGCTACACCTTC
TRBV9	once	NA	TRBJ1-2	CAGSSVDESGGYTF	TGTGCCGGCAGCTCCGTAGACGAGTCCGGGGGCTACACCTTC
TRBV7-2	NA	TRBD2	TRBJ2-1	CASSFRNTAGGRRDNEQFF	TGTGCCAGCAGTTTTAGGAATACGGCGGGAGGTAGAAGGGACAATGAGCAGTTCTTC
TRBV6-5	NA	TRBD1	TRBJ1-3	CASSSGTGAGNTIYF	TGTGCCAGCAGCTCCGGGACAGGCGCTGGAAACACCATATATTTT
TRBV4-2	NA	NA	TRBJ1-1	CASSLDQGPDTEAFF	TGTGCCAGCAGCCTCGATCAGGGGCCTGACACTGAAGCTTTCTTT
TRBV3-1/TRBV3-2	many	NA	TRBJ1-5	CASSQRVWPQHF	TGTGCCAGCAGCCAACGTGTTTGGCCCCAGCATTTT
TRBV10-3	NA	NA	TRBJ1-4	CAIGGDATNEKLFF	TGTGCCATCGGGGGGGACGCAACTAATGAAAAACTGTTTTTT
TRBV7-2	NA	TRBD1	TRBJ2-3	CATRGQGTDTQYF	TGTGCTACCAGGGGGCAGGGCACAGATACGCAGTATTTT
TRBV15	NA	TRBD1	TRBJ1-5	CATSTTTGKFNQPQHF	TGTGCCACCAGCACTACGACAGGGAAATTCAATCAGCCCCAGCATTTT
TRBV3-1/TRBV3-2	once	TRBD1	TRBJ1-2	CASSQGHGQVLGYTF	TGTGCCAGCAGCCAAGGTCACGGACAGGTCTTGGGCTACACCTTC
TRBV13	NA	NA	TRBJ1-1	CASSLGRGNGDTEAFF	TGTGCCAGCAGCTTAGGCAGGGGAAATGGTGACACTGAAGCTTTCTTT
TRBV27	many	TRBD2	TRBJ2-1	CASSLSGDYNEQFF	TGTGCCAGCAGTCTCAGCGGGGATTACAATGAGCAGTTCTTC
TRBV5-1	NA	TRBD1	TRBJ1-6	CASSPGTGGGNSPLHF	TGCGCCAGCAGCCCAGGGACAGGGGGTGGAAATTCACCCCTCCACTTT
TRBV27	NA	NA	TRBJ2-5	CAVGRAGRETQYF	TGTGCCGTAGGCCGGGCGGGGCGAGAGACCCAGTACTTC
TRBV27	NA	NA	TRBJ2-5	CASSLSIEDQETQYF	TGTGCCAGCAGTTTATCGATCGAGGATCAAGAGACCCAGTACTTC
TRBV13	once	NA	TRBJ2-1	CASRLHRDSYNEQFF	TGTGCCAGCAGGCTTCACAGGGACTCCTACAATGAGCAGTTCTTC
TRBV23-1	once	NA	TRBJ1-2	CASSQPGQLIYGYTF	TGCGCCAGCAGTCAACCCGGACAGCTAATCTATGGCTACACCTTC
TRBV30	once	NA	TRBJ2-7	CAWSAQYEQYF	TGTGCCTGGAGTGCACAGTACGAGCAGTACTTC
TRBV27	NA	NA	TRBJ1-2	CASSYTVLQDAYTF	TGTGCCAGCAGTTATACGGTCCTACAGGATGCCTACACCTTC
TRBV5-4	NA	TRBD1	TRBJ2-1	CASSYPGQGHNEQFF	TGTGCCAGCAGTTACCCGGGACAGGGCCACAATGAGCAGTTCTTC
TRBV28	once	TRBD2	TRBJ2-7	CASTMGDSGRVSSYEQYF	TGTGCCAGCACGATGGGGGATAGCGGGAGGGTTAGCTCCTACGAGCAGTACTTC
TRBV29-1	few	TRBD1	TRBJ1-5	CSGATGWNQPQHF	TGCAGCGGGGCGACAGGGTGGAATCAGCCCCAGCATTTT
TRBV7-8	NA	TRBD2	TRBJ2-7	CASSPGGSEQYF	TGTGCCAGCAGTCCGGGGGGATCCGAGCAGTACTTC
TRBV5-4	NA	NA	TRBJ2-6	CASSLAGPWANVLTF	TGTGCCAGCAGCTTGGCAGGGCCCTGGGCCAACGTCCTGACTTTC
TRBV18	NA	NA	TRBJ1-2	CASSPGQNYGYTF	TGTGCCAGCTCACCTGGACAAAACTATGGCTACACCTTC
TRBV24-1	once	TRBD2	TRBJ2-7	CATSDYRLAGDYEQYF	TGTGCCACCAGTGATTATCGACTAGCGGGCGATTACGAGCAGTACTTC
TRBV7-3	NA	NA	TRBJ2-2	CASSGGPNTGELFF	TGTGCCAGCAGCGGTGGGCCGAACACCGGGGAGCTGTTTTTT
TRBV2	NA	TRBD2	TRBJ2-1	CASSEILADNEQFF	TGTGCCAGCAGTGAAATTCTAGCGGACAATGAGCAGTTCTTC
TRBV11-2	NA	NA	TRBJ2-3	CASSLGLEDTQYF	TGTGCCAGCAGCTTAGGGCTTGAAGATACGCAGTATTTT
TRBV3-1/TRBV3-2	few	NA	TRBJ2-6	CASSQAGASASGANVLTF	TGTGCCAGCAGCCAAGCAGGGGCCTCTGCCTCTGGGGCCAACGTCCTGACTTTC
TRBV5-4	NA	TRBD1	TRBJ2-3	CASSSTGAGDTQYF	TGTGCCAGCAGCTCTACAGGGGCGGGAGATACGCAGTATTTT
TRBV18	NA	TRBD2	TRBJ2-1	CASSPLSRGLAGSEQFF	TGTGCCAGCTCACCATTAAGCCGGGGACTAGCTGGTTCTGAGCAGTTCTTC
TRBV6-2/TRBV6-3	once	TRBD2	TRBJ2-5	CASSYAGGLGETQYF	TGTGCCAGCAGTTATGCGGGAGGGCTGGGAGAGACCCAGTACTTC
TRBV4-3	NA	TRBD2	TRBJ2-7	CASSQQTSGTYEQYF	TGCGCCAGCAGCCAGCAGACTAGCGGGACCTACGAGCAGTACTTC
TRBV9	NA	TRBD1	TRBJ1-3	CASSGTGGRSGNTIYF	TGTGCCAGCAGCGGTACAGGGGGCCGCTCTGGAAACACCATATATTTT
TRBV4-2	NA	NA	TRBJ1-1	CASSPLYTGNTEAFF	TGTGCCAGCAGCCCACTTTATACGGGGAACACTGAAGCTTTCTTT
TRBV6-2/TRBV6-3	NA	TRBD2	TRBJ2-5	CASSYSPSGRLETQYF	TGTGCCAGCAGTTACTCGCCCAGCGGGAGACTTGAGACCCAGTACTTC
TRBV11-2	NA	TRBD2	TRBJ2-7	CASSRIAGVGYEQYF	TGTGCCAGCAGCCGCATAGCGGGAGTGGGGTACGAGCAGTACTTC
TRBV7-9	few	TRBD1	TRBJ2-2	CARQGPLNTGELFF	TGTGCCAGACAGGGGCCGTTAAACACCGGGGAGCTGTTTTTT
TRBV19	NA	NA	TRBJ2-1	CASRLRGDNEQFF	TGTGCCAGTAGACTCAGGGGGGACAATGAGCAGTTCTTC
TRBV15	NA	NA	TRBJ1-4	CATSRDIASKAEKLFF	TGTGCCACCAGCAGAGATATAGCGTCGAAGGCTGAAAAACTGTTTTTT
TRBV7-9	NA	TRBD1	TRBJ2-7	CASSRDSLVYEQYF	TGTGCCAGCAGCCGGGACAGCCTCGTCTACGAGCAGTACTTC
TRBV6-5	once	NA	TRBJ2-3	CASSYLLGSGTDTQYF	TGTGCCAGCAGTTACTTGTTGGGGAGCGGGACAGATACGCAGTATTTT
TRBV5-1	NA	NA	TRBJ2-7	CASSTQGRAFDEQYF	TGCGCCAGCAGTACCCAGGGGCGGGCTTTCGACGAGCAGTACTTC
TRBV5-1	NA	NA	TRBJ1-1	CASSLGWAGGTEAFF	TGCGCCAGCAGCTTGGGATGGGCGGGAGGCACTGAAGCTTTCTTT
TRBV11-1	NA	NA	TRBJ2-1	CASSLDNNNNEQFF	TGTGCCAGCAGCTTAGATAACAATAACAATGAGCAGTTCTTC